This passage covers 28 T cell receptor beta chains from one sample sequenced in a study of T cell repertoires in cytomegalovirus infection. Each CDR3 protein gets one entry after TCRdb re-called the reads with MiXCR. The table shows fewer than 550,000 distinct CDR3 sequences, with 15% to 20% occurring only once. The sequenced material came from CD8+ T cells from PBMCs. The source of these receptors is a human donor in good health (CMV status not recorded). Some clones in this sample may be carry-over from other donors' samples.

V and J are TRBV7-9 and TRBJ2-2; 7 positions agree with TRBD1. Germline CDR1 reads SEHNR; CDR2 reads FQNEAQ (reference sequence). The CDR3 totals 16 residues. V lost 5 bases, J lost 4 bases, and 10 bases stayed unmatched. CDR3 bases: TGTGCCAGCAGCCCCCCAATGCAGGGGGTCACCGGGGAGCTGTTTTTT. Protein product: CASSPPMQGVTGELFF.

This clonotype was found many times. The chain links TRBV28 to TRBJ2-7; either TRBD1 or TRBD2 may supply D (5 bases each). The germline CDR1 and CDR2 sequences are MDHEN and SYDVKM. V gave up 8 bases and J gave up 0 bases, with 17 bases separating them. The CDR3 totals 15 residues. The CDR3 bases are TGTGCCAGCGGTCTGCTTCGGGACGGCTCCTACGAGCAGTACTTC. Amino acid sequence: CASGLLRDGSYEQYF.

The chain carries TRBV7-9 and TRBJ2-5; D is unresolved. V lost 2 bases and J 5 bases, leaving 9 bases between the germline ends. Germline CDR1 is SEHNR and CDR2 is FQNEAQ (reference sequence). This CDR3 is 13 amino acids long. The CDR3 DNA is TGTGCCAGCAGCTTACAGGCGGAGGAGACCCAGTACTTC. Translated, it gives CASSLQAEETQYF.

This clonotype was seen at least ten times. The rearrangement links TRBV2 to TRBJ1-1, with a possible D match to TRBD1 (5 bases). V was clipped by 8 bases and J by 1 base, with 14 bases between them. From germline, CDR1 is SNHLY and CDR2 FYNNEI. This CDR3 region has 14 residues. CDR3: CASHQGRTNTEAFF. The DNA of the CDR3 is TGTGCCAGCCACCAGGGACGGACGAACACTGAAGCTTTCTTT.

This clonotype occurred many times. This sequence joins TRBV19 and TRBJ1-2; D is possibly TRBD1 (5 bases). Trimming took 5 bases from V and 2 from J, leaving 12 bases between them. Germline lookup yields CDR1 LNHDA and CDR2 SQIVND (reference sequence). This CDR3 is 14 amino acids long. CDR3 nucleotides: TGTGCCAGTAGTCCGCTGACAGTCAACTATGGCTACACCTTC. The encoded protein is CASSPLTVNYGYTF. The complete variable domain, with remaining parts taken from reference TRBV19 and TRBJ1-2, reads DGGITQSPKYLFRKEGQNVTLSCEQNLNHDAMYWYRQDPGQGLRLIYYSQIVNDFQKGDIAEGYSVSREKKESFPLTVTSAQKNPTAFYLCASSPLTVNYGYTFGSGTRLTVV.

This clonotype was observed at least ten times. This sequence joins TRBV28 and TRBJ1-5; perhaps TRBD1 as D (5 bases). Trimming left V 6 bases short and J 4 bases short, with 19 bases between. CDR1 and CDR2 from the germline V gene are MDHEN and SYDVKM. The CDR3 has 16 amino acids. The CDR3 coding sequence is TGTGCCAGCAGGATTCTATTCGGGGGAGTTAATCAGCCCCAGCATTTT. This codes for CASRILFGGVNQPQHF.

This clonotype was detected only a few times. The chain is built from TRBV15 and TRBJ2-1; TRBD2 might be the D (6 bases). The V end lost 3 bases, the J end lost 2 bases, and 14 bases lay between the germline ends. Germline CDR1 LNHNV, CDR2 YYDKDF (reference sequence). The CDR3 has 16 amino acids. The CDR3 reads CATSRATGLTYNEQFF. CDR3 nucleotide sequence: TGTGCCACCAGCAGGGCCACTGGACTAACCTACAATGAGCAGTTCTTC.

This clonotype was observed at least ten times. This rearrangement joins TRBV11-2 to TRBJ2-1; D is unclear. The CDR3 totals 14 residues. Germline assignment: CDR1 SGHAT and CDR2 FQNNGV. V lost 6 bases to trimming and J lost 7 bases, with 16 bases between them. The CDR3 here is CASRALTETNEQFF. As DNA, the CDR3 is TGTGCCAGCAGGGCCCTGACCGAAACAAATGAGCAGTTCTTC.

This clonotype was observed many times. The CDR3 spells CAAATGSEVHF. The DNA for the CDR3 is TGTGCCGCCGCAACAGGATCGGAGGTCCACTTT. V usage is TRBV10-3 and J usage is TRBJ1-6, with D possibly being TRBD1 (5 bases). This CDR3 is built from 11 residues. Germline-derived CDR1 and CDR2 are ENHRY and SYGVKD. V shed 11 bases and J shed 17 bases, with 19 bases lying between them.

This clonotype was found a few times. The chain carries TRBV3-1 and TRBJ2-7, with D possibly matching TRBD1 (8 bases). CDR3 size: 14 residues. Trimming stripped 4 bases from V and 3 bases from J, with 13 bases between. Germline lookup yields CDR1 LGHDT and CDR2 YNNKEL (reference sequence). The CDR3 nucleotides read TGTGCCAGCAGCCCGACAGGGGAGGGCTACGAGCAGTACTTC. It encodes CASSPTGEGYEQYF.

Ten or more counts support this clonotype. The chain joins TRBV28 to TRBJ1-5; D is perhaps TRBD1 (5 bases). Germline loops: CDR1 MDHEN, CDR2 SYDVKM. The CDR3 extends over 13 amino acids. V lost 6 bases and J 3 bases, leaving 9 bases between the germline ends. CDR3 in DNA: TGTGCCAGCAGGGGTGGGACCAATCAGCCCCAGCATTTT. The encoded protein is CASRGGTNQPQHF.

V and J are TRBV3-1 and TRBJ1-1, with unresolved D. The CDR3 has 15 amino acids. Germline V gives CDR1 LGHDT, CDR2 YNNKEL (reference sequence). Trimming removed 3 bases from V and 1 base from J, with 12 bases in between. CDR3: CASSHVRTANTEAFF. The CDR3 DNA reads TGTGCCAGCAGCCACGTGAGGACGGCGAACACTGAAGCTTTCTTT.

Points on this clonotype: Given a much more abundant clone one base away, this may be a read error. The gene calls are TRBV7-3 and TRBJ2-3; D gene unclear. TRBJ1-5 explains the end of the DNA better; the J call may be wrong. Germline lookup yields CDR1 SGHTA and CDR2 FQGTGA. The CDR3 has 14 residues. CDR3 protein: CASSLPEIPDTQHF. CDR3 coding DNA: TGTGCCAGCAGCTTACCGGAGATTCCAGATACGCAGCATTTT.

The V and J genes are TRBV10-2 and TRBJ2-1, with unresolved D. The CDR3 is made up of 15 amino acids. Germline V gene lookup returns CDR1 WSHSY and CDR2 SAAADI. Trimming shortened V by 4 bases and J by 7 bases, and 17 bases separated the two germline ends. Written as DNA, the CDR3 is TGCGCCAGCAGTGCTTTAGGTGGAAGCAAAAATGAGCAGTTCTTC. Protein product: CASSALGGSKNEQFF.

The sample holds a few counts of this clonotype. The CDR3 spells CASSQDHGVYEQYF. CDR3 coding DNA: TGCGCCAGCAGCCAAGATCATGGGGTATACGAGCAGTACTTC. The chain recombines TRBV4-1 with TRBJ2-7; no clear D gene. In germline, CDR1 is MGHRA, CDR2 YSYEKL. This CDR3 spans 14 amino acids. Trimming took 0 bases from V and 4 from J, leaving 10 bases between them.

In DNA, the CDR3 is TGTGCCAGCGCACGACGAACGGGAATCAATCAGCCCCAGCATTTT. Its translation: CASARRTGINQPQHF. V usage is TRBV27 and J usage is TRBJ1-5; D is undetermined. The ends were cut back, 8 bases at V and 3 bases at J, with 17 bases in the middle. Looked up from germline, CDR1 is MNHEY and CDR2 is SMNVEV (reference sequence). This CDR3 spans 15 amino acids.

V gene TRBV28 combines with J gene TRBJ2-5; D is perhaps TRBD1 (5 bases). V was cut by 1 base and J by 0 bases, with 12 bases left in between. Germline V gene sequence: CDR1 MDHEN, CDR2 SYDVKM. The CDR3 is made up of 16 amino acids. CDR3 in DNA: TGTGCCAGCAGTTTATTTACAGGCAACTACCAAGAGACCCAGTACTTC. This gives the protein CASSLFTGNYQETQYF.

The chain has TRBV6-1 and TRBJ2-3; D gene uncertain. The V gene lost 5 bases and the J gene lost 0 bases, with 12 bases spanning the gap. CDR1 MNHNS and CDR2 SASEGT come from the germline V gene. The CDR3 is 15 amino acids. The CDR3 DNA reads TGTGCCAGCAGTAAACTGACACGAAGCACAGATACGCAGTATTTT. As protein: CASSKLTRSTDTQYF.

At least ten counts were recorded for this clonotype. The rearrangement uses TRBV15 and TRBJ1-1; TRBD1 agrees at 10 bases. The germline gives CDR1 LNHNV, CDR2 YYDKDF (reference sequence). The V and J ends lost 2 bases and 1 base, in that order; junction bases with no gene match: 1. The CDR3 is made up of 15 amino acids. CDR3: CATSRRDRGNTEAFF. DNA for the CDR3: TGTGCCACCAGCAGAAGGGACAGGGGGAACACTGAAGCTTTCTTT.

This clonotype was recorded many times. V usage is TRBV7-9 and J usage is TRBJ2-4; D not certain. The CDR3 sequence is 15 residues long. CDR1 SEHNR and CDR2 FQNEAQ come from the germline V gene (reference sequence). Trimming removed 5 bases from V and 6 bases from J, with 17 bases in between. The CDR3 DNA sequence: TGTGCCAGCAGCCCCCGGACCCCCTCGGGAAACATTCAGTACTTC. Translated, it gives CASSPRTPSGNIQYF.

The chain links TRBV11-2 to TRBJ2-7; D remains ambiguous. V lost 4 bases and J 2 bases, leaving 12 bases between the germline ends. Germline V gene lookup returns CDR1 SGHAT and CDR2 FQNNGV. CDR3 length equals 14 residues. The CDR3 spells CASSSPSGPYEQYF. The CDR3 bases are TGTGCCAGCAGCTCTCCGTCGGGCCCCTACGAGCAGTACTTC.

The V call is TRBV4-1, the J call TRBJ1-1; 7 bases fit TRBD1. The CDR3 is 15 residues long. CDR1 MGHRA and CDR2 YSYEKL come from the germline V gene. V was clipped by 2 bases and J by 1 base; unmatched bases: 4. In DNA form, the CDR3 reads TGCGCCAGCAGCCAAAAGGGACAGTCGAACACTGAAGCTTTCTTT. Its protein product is CASSQKGQSNTEAFF.

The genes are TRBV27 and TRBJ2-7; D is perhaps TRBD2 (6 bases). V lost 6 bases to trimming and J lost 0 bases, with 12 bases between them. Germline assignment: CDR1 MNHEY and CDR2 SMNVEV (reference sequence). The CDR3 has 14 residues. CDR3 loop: CASSPGGASYEQYF. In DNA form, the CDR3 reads TGTGCCAGCAGCCCCGGGGGTGCCTCCTACGAGCAGTACTTC.

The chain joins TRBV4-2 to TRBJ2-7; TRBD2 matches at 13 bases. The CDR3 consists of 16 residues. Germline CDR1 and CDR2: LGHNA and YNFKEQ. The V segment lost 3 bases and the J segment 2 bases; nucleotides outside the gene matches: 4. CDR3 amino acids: CASSQDTSGGAYEQYF. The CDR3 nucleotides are TGTGCCAGCAGCCAGGACACTAGCGGGGGGGCCTACGAGCAGTACTTC.

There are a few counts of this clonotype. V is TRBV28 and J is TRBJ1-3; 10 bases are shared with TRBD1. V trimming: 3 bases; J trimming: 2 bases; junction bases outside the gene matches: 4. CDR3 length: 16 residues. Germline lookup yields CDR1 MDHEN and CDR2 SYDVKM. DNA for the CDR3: TGTGCCAGCAGTTTTCCCGGGACAGGGGCTGGAAACACCATATATTTT. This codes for CASSFPGTGAGNTIYF.

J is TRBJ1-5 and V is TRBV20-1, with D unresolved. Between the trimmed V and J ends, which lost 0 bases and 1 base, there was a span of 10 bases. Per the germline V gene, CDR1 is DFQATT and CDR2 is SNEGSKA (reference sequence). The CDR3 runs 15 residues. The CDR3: CSARDLGESNQPQHF. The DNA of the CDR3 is TGCAGTGCTAGAGATCTTGGAGAGAGCAATCAGCCCCAGCATTTT.

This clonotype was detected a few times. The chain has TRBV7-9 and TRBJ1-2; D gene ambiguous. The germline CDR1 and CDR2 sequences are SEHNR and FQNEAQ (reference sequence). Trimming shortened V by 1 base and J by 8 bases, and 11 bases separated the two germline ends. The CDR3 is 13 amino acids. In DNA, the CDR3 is TGTGCCAGCAGCTTAGGCGGGCCTCGGGGCTACACCTTC. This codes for CASSLGGPRGYTF.

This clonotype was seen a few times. The CDR3: CASKDRGETEAFF. DNA for the CDR3: TGTGCCAGCAAGGACAGGGGAGAGACTGAAGCTTTCTTT. The chain combines TRBV12-3 or TRBV12-4 with TRBJ1-1, with 9 bases fitting TRBD1. V trimming: 7 bases; J trimming: 5 bases; junction bases outside the gene matches: 5. The CDR3 is 13 residues long.